Listed below are T cell receptor beta chains from one sample, sequenced in a study of somatic mutations in cytotoxic T cells in rheumatoid arthritis. Data came from immunoSEQ multiplex PCR; TCRdb stores just in-frame clones and leaves some out. Among 20,000 or so clones listed, roughly four fifths were seen once. Sequencing input: CD8+ T cells sorted from blood. Receptors originate from an adult with rheumatoid arthritis. CDR3s include the opening cysteine and the closing phenylalanine or tryptophan. A D gene is named only where the DNA matches it firmly. The listing skips clone size in some rows; elsewhere it reads once, few, many or a size class.

d_call,v_call,clone_size,j_call,cdr3_aa,cdr3_nt
-,TRBV5-4,-,TRBJ2-1,CASSSPFGGDEQFF,TGTGCCAGCAGCTCTCCCTTTGGGGGCGATGAGCAGTTCTTC
-,TRBV4-3,-,TRBJ2-3,CASSQDRKFTDTQYF,TGCGCCAGCAGCCAAGATCGGAAGTTCACAGATACGCAGTATTTT
TRBD2,TRBV6-6,-,TRBJ2-2,CASSYFPSGTGELFF,TGTGCCAGCAGTTACTTCCCTAGCGGGACCGGGGAGCTGTTTTTT
-,TRBV6-5,few,TRBJ1-2,CASSYSTPSYGYTF,TGTGCCAGCAGTTACTCTACGCCGTCCTATGGCTACACCTTC
TRBD1,TRBV2,few,TRBJ1-6,CATGDRYNSPLHF,TGTGCCACCGGGGACAGGTATAATTCACCCCTCCACTTT
-,TRBV27,-,TRBJ2-3,CATRTATSTDTQYF,TGTGCCACCCGGACGGCAACTAGCACAGATACGCAGTATTTT
-,TRBV19,-,TRBJ2-7,CASSPAARRTYEQYF,TGTGCCTCCTCCCCCGCGGCGCGACGGACCTACGAGCAGTACTTC
TRBD1,TRBV7-9,-,TRBJ2-7,CASSWGQAPYEQYF,TGTGCCAGCAGCTGGGGACAGGCCCCCTACGAGCAGTACTTC
-,TRBV5-4,-,TRBJ1-1,CASSLSVTNTEAFF,TGTGCCAGCAGCTTATCCGTAACAAACACTGAAGCTTTCTTT
TRBD2,TRBV6-5,-,TRBJ2-3,CASSSLAGGLTDTQYF,TGTGCCAGCAGTTCCTTAGCGGGGGGGCTAACAGATACGCAGTATTTT
TRBD2,TRBV4-2,-,TRBJ2-3,CASSQEGAGGGRDTQYF,TGTGCCAGCAGCCAAGAGGGAGCGGGAGGGGGAAGAGATACGCAGTATTTT
-,TRBV5-6,-,TRBJ2-7,CASSWGLSNTFF,TGTGCCAGCAGCTGGGGCCTCTCTAATACCTTCTTC
TRBD2,TRBV25-1,-,TRBJ2-7,CASSDTSGSYRSSYEQYF,TGTGCCAGCAGTGATACTAGCGGGAGCTATAGGAGCTCCTACGAGCAGTACTTC
-,TRBV9,-,TRBJ2-3,CASSVSPRLEFPDTQYF,TGTGCCAGCAGCGTCTCCCCCCGTCTCGAATTCCCAGATACGCAGTATTTT
TRBD1,TRBV13,-,TRBJ1-1,CASSLPGGRRTEAFF,TGTGCCAGCAGCTTACCAGGGGGCAGAAGAACTGAAGCTTTCTTT
TRBD1,TRBV28,-,TRBJ1-2,CASSLSGTGVYGYTF,TGTGCCAGCAGTTTATCCGGGACAGGGGTATATGGCTACACCTTC